These 27 T cell receptor beta chains were sequenced from one sample in a study of T cells expressing NK-cell markers (TCRdb year 2020). The library relied on 5' RACE. The instrument given in TCRdb is Illumina HiSeq 2000. Reads reprocessed by TCRdb are summarized as one entry per CDR3 protein sequence, and DNA is absent. This sample's records show over 250,000 distinct CDR3 sequences. The ten largest make up around 4.3% of the sample. Sequencing was carried out using blood T cells: a sorted CD56 or NKG2C T cell subset, CD4+ or CD8+ T cells, or bulk PBMC T cells (not recorded which). The receptors come from a woman aged 18-70 years in good health.

The rearrangement links TRBV29-1 to TRBJ2-3. The length of the CDR3 is 12 residues. Per the germline V gene, CDR1 is SQVTM and CDR2 is ANQGSEA. The CDR3 reads CSVGLATDTQYF.

The CDR3 loop is CASSRRLAGGSSYEQYF. The V and J genes are TRBV12-3 or TRBV12-4 and TRBJ2-7; TCRdb's D call of TRBD2 is untestable without DNA. The CDR3 loop spans 17 amino acids.

This chain joins TRBV4-2 and TRBJ2-3; TCRdb's D call of TRBD2 is untestable without DNA. CDR1 and CDR2 (germline): LGHNA, YNFKEQ. The CDR3 covers 15 residues. This CDR3 is CASSQAGGGRPHPYF.

The rearrangement uses TRBV5-1 and TRBJ2-1. This CDR3 spans 11 amino acids. CDR1 SGHRS and CDR2 YFSETQ come from the germline V gene. CDR3 amino acids: CASSLWHEQFF.

The chain carries TRBV12-3 or TRBV12-4 and TRBJ2-5; no DNA is available, so the TRBD2 call from TCRdb remains unchecked. This CDR3 comprises 15 residues. The CDR3 here is CASSLGMSGQETQYF.

The chain employs TRBV7-2 and TRBJ2-7; checking the TCRdb D call of TRBD2 is not possible without DNA. The CDR3 covers 16 residues. Germline CDR1 and CDR2: SGHTA and FQGNSA. CDR3 in amino acids: CASSLGGTSGRYEQYF.

V is TRBV6-1 and J is TRBJ1-1; TCRdb indicates TRBD1, and absent DNA this call remains unverified. Germline lookup yields CDR1 MNHNS and CDR2 SASEGT. There are 15 residues in the CDR3. The CDR3 spells CASSRTSPMNTEAFF.

The V and J genes are TRBV15 and TRBJ2-7; lacking DNA, the TRBD2 call made by TCRdb goes unchecked. Germline V lookup: CDR1 LNHNV, CDR2 YYDKDF (reference sequence). This CDR3 has 13 amino acids. The CDR3 loop reads CATSRLGLDEQYF.

The chain joins TRBV12-3 or TRBV12-4 to TRBJ1-1. This CDR3 has 14 residues. CDR3 sequence reads: CASSYGPPNTEAFF.

This chain uses TRBV12-3 or TRBV12-4 with TRBJ2-2; TCRdb's D call, TRBD1, is unchecked because there is no DNA. CDR3 length equals 16 residues. The CDR3 sequence: CASSRQGTGAAGELFF.

The rearrangement links TRBV12-3 or TRBV12-4 to TRBJ2-7; TCRdb returns TRBD1, unconfirmable since there is no DNA. The CDR3 covers 16 residues. The CDR3 loop reads CASSLGRLDNSYEQYF.

This chain uses TRBV4-1 with TRBJ1-2; TCRdb names TRBD1, which stays unverified in the absence of DNA. The germline V gene has CDR1 MGHRA and CDR2 YSYEKL. The CDR3 covers 16 residues. CDR3 loop: CASSRGNSGQGGGYTF.

This CDR3 reads CASSLPRGPFNEQFF. This sequence joins TRBV5-4 and TRBJ2-1; the D gene TCRdb calls, TRBD1, cannot be checked with no DNA. The CDR3 extends over 15 amino acids. In germline, CDR1 is SGHNT, CDR2 YYREEE (reference sequence).

The chain recombines TRBV2 with TRBJ2-3; TCRdb picks TRBD2, but there is no DNA to check that call. The germline CDR1 and CDR2 sequences are SNHLY and FYNNEI. This CDR3 spans 15 amino acids. CDR3 loop: CASRTGLPGADTQYF. Together with reference TRBV2 and TRBJ2-3, the CDR3 gives the full variable domain: EPEVTQTPSHQVTQMGQEVILRCVPISNHLYFYWYRQILGQKVEFLVSFYNNEISEKSEIFDDQFSVERPDGSNFTLKIRSTKLEDSAMYFCASRTGLPGADTQYFGPGTRLTVL.

This sequence joins TRBV6-5 and TRBJ2-2. The CDR3 runs to 11 residues. Germline lookup yields CDR1 MNHEY and CDR2 SVGAGI. This chain's CDR3 is CATRTTGELFF.

CDR3 residues: CASGYRGGYNEQFF. This chain connects TRBV7-2 to TRBJ2-1; TCRdb names TRBD1, which stays unverified in the absence of DNA. The CDR3 is 14 residues long. From germline, CDR1 is SGHTA and CDR2 FQGNSA.

The rearrangement uses TRBV27 and TRBJ1-1; TCRdb calls TRBD1, which cannot be checked without DNA. Germline V gene sequence: CDR1 MNHEY, CDR2 SMNVEV (reference sequence). The CDR3 extends over 15 amino acids. The CDR3 sequence is CASSFLGQENTRAFF.

The J gene is TRBJ2-3, the V gene TRBV7-6; as DNA is missing, the TRBD1 call by TCRdb cannot be tested. Germline V gene sequence: CDR1 SGHVS, CDR2 FNYEAQ. This CDR3 is built from 15 residues. This chain's CDR3 is CASSLGAFSTDTQYF.

V is TRBV4-1 and J is TRBJ1-1. This CDR3 contains 16 residues. CDR1 and CDR2 (germline): MGHRA, YSYEKL. CDR3: CASSQVQGLDDTEAFF.

This rearrangement joins TRBV20-1 to TRBJ2-1; TCRdb reports TRBD1, a call that lacks DNA to check it against. The germline CDR1 and CDR2 sequences are DFQATT and SNEGSKA (reference sequence). This CDR3 is built from 14 residues. CDR3 loop: CSANGGEAYNEQFF.

V usage is TRBV20-1 and J usage is TRBJ2-7. The CDR3 spans 12 residues. Looked up from germline, CDR1 is DFQATT and CDR2 is SNEGSKA (reference sequence). The CDR3 sequence is CSAETTLYEQYF.

The chain is built from TRBV7-9 and TRBJ1-5; the D gene TCRdb calls, TRBD1, cannot be checked with no DNA. The germline V gene encodes CDR1 SEHNR and CDR2 FQNEAQ (reference sequence). The CDR3 is 16 residues long. This CDR3 reads CASSLGGPTGTQPQHF.

The chain has TRBV5-6 and TRBJ2-1. This CDR3 contains 15 residues. Germline lookup yields CDR1 SGHDT and CDR2 YYEEEE. The CDR3 loop reads CASSLLGPPDNEQFF.

The chain employs TRBV10-3 and TRBJ2-3; the D gene TCRdb calls, TRBD2, cannot be checked with no DNA. The germline CDR1 and CDR2 sequences are ENHRY and SYGVKD. The CDR3 is 17 residues long. The chain's CDR3 is CAISESQLADRTDTQYF.

V is TRBV12-3 or TRBV12-4 and J is TRBJ1-3; TCRdb names TRBD1, which stays unverified in the absence of DNA. This CDR3 is built from 16 residues. The CDR3 is CASSFHRDSSGNTIYF.

The rearrangement uses TRBV6-2 or TRBV6-3 and TRBJ2-1. Germline values: CDR1 MNHEY, CDR2 SVGEGT. There are 15 residues in the CDR3. The CDR3 sequence: CASSRTGGSYNEQFF.

This rearrangement joins TRBV12-3 or TRBV12-4 to TRBJ2-2; TCRdb's D gene call, TRBD1, goes unchecked for lack of DNA. The CDR3 is made up of 16 amino acids. The CDR3 is CASRDGAMTPTGELFF.